The clone carrying this T cell receptor beta chain has a handful of counts. TCRdb reprocessed the RT-PCR reads via MiXCR and lists one record per CDR3 protein. The sample consists of approximately 700,000 distinct CDR3 sequences, around 16% of them appearing once. The sample comes from a study of response to subunit inactivated influenza vaccine. V gave up 1 base and J gave up 4 bases, with 12 bases separating them. There are 15 residues in the CDR3. The germline V gene encodes CDR1 LNHNV and CDR2 YYDKDF (reference sequence). The material was PBMCs from blood, obtained approximately 13 days after vaccination. This clonotype was obtained from a man in his fifties who received an inactivated influenza vaccine. The V gene is TRBV15, the J gene TRBJ2-3; D may be TRBD2 (6 bases). The CDR3 loop reads CATSRGTSTSDTQYF. CDR3 coding DNA: TGTGCCACCAGCAGAGGTACTAGCACGTCAGATACGCAGTATTTT. The complete variable domain, with remaining parts taken from reference TRBV15 and TRBJ2-3, reads DAMVIQNPRYQVTQFGKPVTLSCSQTLNHNVMYWYQQKSSQAPKLLFHYYDKDFNNEADTPDNFQSRRPNTSFCFLDIRSPGLGDTAMYLCATSRGTSTSDTQYFGPGTRLTVL.